This TCR beta chain was observed in a study of T-cell reconstitution after alpha-beta-depleted transplantation in children. Losses at the gene ends were 6 bases for V and 6 bases for J; bases not matched to a gene: 9. Germline V lookup: CDR1 MNHEY, CDR2 SVGEGT. The CDR3 consists of 16 residues. Preparation of the TCRbeta library used unique molecular identifiers. TCRdb redid the calling of the PCR reads with MiXCR, one entry per CDR3 protein. There are approximately 350,000 distinct CDR3 sequences in the sample; 13% occur only once, and 4.3% lies in the top ten. Material: PBMCs, obtained from the stem cell graft. The origin of this receptor is a human donor who donated a stem cell graft to a child with Fanconi anemia. This chain connects TRBV6-2 or TRBV6-3 to TRBJ2-1; 12 nucleotides line up with TRBD2. The CDR3 loop reads CASSQLAGGTSNEQFF. CDR3 sequence (DNA): TGTGCCAGCAGCCAACTAGCGGGGGGCACATCCAATGAGCAGTTCTTC.